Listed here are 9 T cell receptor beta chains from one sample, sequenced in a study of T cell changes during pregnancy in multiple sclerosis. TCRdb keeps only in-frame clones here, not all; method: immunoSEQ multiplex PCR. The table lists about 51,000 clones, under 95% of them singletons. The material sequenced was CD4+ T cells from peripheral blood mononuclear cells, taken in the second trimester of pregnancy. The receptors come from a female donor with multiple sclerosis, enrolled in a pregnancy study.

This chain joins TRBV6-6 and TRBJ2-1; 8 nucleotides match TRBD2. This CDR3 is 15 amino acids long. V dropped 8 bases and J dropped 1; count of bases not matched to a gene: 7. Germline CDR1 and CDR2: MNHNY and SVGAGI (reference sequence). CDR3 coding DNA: TGTGCCAGCCTTAACGGGGGGGCGTCCTACAATGAGCAGTTCTTC. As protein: CASLNGGASYNEQFF.

The CDR3 spells CASSSPRASNYGYTF. The CDR3 nucleotides read TGTGCCAGCAGCTCTCCCAGGGCCTCGAACTATGGCTACACCTTC. The V and J genes are TRBV5-6 and TRBJ1-2; D is perhaps TRBD1 (5 bases). V was clipped by 3 bases and J by 2 bases, with 14 bases between them. Germline CDR1 reads SGHDT; CDR2 reads YYEEEE. CDR3 length: 15 amino acids.

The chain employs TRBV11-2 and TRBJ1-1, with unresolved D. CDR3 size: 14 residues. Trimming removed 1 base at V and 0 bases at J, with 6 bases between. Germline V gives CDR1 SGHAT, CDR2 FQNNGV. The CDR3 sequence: CASSLGGVNTEAFF. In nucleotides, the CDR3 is TGTGCCAGCAGCTTAGGCGGGGTGAACACTGAAGCTTTCTTT.

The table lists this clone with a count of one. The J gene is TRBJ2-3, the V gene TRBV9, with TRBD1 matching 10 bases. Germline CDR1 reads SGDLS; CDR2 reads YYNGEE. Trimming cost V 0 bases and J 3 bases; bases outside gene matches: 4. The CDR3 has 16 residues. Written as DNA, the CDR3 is TGTGCCAGCAGCGTAGCCGACAGGGGGCCGACAGATACGCAGTATTTT. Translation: CASSVADRGPTDTQYF.

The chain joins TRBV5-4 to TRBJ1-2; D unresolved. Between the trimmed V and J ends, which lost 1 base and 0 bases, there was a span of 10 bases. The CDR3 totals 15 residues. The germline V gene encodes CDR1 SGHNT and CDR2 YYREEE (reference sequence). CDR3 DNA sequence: TGTGCCAGCAGCTTGTCGCGGAGGTCTAACTATGGCTACACCTTC. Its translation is CASSLSRRSNYGYTF.

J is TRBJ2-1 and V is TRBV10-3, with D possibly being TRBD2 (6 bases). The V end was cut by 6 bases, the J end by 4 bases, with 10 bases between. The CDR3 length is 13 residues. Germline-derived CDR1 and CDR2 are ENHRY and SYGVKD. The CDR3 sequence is CAIRVAAYNEQFF. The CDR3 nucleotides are TGTGCCATCAGGGTAGCGGCATACAATGAGCAGTTCTTC.

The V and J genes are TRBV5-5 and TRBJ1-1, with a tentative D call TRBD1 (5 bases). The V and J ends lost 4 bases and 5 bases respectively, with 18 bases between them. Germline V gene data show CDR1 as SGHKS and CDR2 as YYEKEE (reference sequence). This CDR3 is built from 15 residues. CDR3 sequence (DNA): TGTGCCAGCAGCGTGGGACCCCCGGCAGGGACTGAAGCTTTCTTT. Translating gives CASSVGPPAGTEAFF.

CDR3 in amino acids: CASSPKQGAVNEQFF. The CDR3 DNA sequence: TGTGCCAGCTCACCAAAGCAGGGGGCCGTCAATGAGCAGTTCTTC. This rearrangement joins TRBV18 to TRBJ2-1, with 8 bases lining up with TRBD1. The V gene's germline CDR1 is KGHSH and CDR2 LQKENI. The V gene end was trimmed by 2 bases and the J gene end by 6 bases; junction bases not matched to a gene: 6. CDR3 size: 15 residues.

For the CDR3, the DNA is TGTGCCAGCGGAAATGGGGACAGGCCGACCATGGACCCTAAAAACTATGGCTACACCTTC. Translated, it gives CASGNGDRPTMDPKNYGYTF. The chain joins TRBV2 to TRBJ1-2; 8 bases map to TRBD1. Germline V gene data show CDR1 as SNHLY and CDR2 as FYNNEI. Germline trimming cut 8 bases from V and 2 bases from J; bases unmatched to any gene: 25. The CDR3 is made up of 20 amino acids.